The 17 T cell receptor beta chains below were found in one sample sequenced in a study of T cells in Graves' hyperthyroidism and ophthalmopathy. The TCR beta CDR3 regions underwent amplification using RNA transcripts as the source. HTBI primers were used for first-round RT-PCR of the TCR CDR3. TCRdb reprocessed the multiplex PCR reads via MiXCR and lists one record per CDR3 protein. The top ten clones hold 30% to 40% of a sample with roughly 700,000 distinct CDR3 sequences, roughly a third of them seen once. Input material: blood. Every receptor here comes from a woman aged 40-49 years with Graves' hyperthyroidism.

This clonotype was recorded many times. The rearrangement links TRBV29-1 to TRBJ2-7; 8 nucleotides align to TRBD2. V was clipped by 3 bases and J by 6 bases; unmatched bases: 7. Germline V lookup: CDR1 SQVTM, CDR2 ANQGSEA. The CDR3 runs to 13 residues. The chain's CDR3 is CSVDREGLREQYF. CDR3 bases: TGCAGCGTTGACCGGGAGGGCCTTCGCGAGCAGTACTTC.

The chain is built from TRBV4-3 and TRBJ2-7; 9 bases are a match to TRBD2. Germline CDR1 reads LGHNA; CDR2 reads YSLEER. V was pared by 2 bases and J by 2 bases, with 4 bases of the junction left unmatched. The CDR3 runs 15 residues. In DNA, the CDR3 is TGCGCCAGCAGCCAACTCCGACTAGCGGCCTACGAGCAGTACTTC. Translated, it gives CASSQLRLAAYEQYF.

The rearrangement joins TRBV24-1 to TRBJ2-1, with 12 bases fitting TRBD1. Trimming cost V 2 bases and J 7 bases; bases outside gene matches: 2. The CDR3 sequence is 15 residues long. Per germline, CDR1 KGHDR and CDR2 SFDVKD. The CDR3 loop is CATSDSGQGANEQFF. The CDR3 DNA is TGTGCCACCAGTGATTCGGGACAGGGGGCGAATGAGCAGTTCTTC.

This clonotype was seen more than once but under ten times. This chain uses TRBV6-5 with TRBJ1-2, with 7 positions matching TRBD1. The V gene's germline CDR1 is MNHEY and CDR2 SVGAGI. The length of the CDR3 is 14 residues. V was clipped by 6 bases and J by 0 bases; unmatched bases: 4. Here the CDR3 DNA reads TGTGCCAGCAGCGAGGGGGCGGCTAACTATGGCTACACCTTC. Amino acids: CASSEGAANYGYTF.

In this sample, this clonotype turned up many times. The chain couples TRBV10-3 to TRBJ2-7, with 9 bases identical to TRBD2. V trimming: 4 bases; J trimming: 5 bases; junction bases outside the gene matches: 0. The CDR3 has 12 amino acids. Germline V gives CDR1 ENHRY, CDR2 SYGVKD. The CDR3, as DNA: TGTGCCATCAGTGGGACTAGCGACGAGCAGTACTTC. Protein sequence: CAISGTSDEQYF.

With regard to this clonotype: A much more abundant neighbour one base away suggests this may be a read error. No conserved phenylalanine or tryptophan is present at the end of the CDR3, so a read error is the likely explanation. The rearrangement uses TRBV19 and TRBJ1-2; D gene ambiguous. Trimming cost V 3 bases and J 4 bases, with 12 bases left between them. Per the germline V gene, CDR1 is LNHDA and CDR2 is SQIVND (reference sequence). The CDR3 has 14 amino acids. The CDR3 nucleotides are TGTGCCAGTAGTATGGGAAAGGACCCCTATGGCTACACCTCC. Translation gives CASSMGKDPYGYTS.

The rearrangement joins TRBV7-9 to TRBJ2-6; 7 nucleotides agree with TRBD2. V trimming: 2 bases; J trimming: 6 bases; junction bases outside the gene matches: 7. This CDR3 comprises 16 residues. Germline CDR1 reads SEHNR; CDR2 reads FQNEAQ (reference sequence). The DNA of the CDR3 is TGTGCCAGCAGCTTAAGAGCGCTAGCGGAGGCCAACGTCCTGACTTTC. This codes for CASSLRALAEANVLTF.

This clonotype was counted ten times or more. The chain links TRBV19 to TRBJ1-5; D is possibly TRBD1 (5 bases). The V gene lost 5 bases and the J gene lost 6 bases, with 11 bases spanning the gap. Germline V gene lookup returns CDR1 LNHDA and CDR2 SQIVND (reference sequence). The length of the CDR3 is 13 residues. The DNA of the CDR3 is TGTGCCAGTAGTCCGCTACAGGTTCAGCCCCAGCATTTT. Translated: CASSPLQVQPQHF.

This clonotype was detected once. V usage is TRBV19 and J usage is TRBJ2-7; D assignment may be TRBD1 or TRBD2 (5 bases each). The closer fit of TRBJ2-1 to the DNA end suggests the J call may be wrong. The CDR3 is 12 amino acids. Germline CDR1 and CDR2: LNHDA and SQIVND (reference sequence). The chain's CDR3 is CASIGTINEQFF. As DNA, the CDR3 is TGTGCCAGTATAGGGACCATCAATGAGCAGTTCTTC.

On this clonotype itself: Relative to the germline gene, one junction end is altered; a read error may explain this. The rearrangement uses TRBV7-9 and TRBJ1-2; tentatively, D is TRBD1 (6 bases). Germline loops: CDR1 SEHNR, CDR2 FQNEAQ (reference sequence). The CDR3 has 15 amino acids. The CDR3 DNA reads TGCGCCAGCAGCCAAGTTGGGGGCGCGGACTATGGCTACACCTTC. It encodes CASSQVGGADYGYTF.

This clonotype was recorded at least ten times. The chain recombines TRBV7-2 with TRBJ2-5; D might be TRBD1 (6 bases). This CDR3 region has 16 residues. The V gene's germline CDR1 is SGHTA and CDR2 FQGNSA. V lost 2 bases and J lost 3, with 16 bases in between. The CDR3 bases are TGTGCCAGCAGCTTAAGGGGCAGGGGAACTAAAGAGACCCAGTACTTC. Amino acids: CASSLRGRGTKETQYF. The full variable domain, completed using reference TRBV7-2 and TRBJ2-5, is GAGVSQSPSNKVTEKGKDVELRCDPISGHTALYWYRQSLGQGLEFLIYFQGNSAPDKSGLPSDRFSAERTGGSVSTLTIQRTQQEDSAVYLCASSLRGRGTKETQYFGPGTRLLVL.

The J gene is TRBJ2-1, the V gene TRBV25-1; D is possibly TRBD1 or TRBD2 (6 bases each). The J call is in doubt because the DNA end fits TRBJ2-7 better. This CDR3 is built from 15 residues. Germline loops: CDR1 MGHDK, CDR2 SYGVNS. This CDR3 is CASSGGANSYNEQYF. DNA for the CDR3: TGTGCCAGCAGTGGGGGGGCCAACTCCTACAATGAGCAGTACTTC.

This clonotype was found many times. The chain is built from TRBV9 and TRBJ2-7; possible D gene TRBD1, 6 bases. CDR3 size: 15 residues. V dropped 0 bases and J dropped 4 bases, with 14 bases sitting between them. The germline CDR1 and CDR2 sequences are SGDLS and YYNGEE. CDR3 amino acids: CASSVAYSTGYEQYF. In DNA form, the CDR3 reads TGTGCCAGCAGCGTAGCCTACTCCACAGGGTACGAGCAGTACTTC.

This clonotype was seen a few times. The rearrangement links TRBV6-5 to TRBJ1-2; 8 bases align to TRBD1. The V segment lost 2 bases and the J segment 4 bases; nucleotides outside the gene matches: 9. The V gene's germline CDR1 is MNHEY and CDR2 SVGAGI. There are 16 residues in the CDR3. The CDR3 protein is CASSYGGQVSVYGYTF. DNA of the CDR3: TGTGCCAGCAGTTACGGGGGACAGGTTTCGGTCTATGGCTACACCTTC.

The CDR3 coding sequence is TGTGCCAGCAGGGTCGATCATCGGGCTTTCTTT. This translates into CASRVDHRAFF. The chain recombines TRBV28 with TRBJ1-1; the D is unclear. V lost 6 bases, J lost 11 bases, and 13 bases lay in between. Germline CDR1 is MDHEN and CDR2 is SYDVKM. The CDR3 length is 11 residues.

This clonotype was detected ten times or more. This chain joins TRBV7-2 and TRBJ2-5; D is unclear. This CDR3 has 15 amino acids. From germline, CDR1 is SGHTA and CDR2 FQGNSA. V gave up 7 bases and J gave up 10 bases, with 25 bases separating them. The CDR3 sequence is CASTELGGVMDGQYF. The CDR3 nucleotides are TGTGCCAGCACCGAGTTAGGCGGCGTGATGGACGGCCAGTACTTC.

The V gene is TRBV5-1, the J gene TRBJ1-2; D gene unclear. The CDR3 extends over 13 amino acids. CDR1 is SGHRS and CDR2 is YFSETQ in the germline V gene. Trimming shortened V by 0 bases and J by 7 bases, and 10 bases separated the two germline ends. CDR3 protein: CASSLGDSGGYTF. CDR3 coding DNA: TGCGCCAGCAGCTTGGGGGATAGCGGTGGCTACACCTTC.